This T cell receptor (beta chain) was captured in a study of T cells in Graves' hyperthyroidism and ophthalmopathy. Study-level results: Ophthalmopathy was told apart from stable hyperthyroidism by a 13 V-J model.

The CDR3 has 15 amino acids. V lost 7 bases and J lost 6, with 18 bases in between. CDR1 and CDR2 (germline): LNHDA, SQIVND (reference sequence). In regard to this clonotype: What it recognizes is unknown.

RNA transcripts gave rise to amplified TCR beta CDR3 regions. The TCR CDR3 was amplified in a first-round RT-PCR using the HTBI primer set. TCRdb called the multiplex PCR reads again in MiXCR, with one record for every CDR3 protein. Of around 600,000 distinct CDR3 sequences listed, just under 45% are singletons. Patients were excluded for uncontrolled infection, other autoimmune disease, pregnancy or lactation. The diagnostic basis comprised clinical symptoms, serum thyroxine and TRAb, thyroid ultrasound and orbital computed tomography. The sample was peripheral blood or thyroid tissue (not recorded which). The chain couples TRBV19 to TRBJ1-4, with D tentatively TRBD1 (6 bases). This receptor was obtained from an adult man with Graves' disease, either hyperthyroidism or ophthalmopathy (not recorded which). In nucleotides, the CDR3 is TGTGCCAGTAACTCCCTCAGGGGAGGGGATGAAAAACTGTTTTTT. Amino acid sequence: CASNSLRGGDEKLFF.